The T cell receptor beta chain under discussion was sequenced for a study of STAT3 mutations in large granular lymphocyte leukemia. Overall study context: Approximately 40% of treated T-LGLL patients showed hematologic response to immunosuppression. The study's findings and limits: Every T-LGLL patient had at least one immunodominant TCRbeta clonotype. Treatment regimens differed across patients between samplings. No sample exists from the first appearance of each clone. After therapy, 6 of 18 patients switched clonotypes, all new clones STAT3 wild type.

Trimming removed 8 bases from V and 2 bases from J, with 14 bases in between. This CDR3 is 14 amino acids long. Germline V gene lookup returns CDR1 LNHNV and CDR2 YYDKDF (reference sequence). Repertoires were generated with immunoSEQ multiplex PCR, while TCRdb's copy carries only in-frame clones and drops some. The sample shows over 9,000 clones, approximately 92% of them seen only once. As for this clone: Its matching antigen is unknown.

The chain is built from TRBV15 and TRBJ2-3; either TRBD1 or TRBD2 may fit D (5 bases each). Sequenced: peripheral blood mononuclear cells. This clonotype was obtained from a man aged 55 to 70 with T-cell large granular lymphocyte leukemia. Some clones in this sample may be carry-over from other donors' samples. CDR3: CATSMGVFTDTQYF. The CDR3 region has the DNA TGTGCCACCTCTATGGGGGTTTTCACAGATACGCAGTATTTT. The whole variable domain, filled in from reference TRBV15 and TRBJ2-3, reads DAMVIQNPRYQVTQFGKPVTLSCSQTLNHNVMYWYQQKSSQAPKLLFHYYDKDFNNEADTPDNFQSRRPNTSFCFLDIRSPGLGDTAMYLCATSMGVFTDTQYFGPGTRLTVL.